Detailed here is one TCR beta chain. The antigen remains undetermined. The identical CDR3 is also encoded by other nucleotide sequences in the sample. Measured with immunoSEQ multiplex PCR; TCRdb has only the in-frame clones, and not every one. The sample has tens of thousands of clones; approximately 87% are singletons. These data originate in a study of OX40 agonist ivuxolimab in advanced cancers. Study-wide background: Among those treated, three patients had partial responses, one with hepatocellular carcinoma and two with cutaneous melanoma. Study outcomes and limitations: Mean expanded clone counts were higher in CD8+ than CD4+ T cells.

The V gene's germline CDR1 is MNHEY and CDR2 SVGAGI. The CDR3 length is 13 residues. Trimming pared 6 bases from V and 3 bases from J, leaving 10 bases between. The origin of this receptor is an adult with an advanced solid tumor such as melanoma, head and neck, liver or kidney cancer. The genes are TRBV6-5 and TRBJ2-3; D remains ambiguous. The specimen comprised CD4+ or CD8+ T cells sorted from blood, sampled in a trial of the OX40 agonist ivuxolimab. This CDR3 is CASRYPSTDTQYF. The CDR3, as DNA: TGTGCCAGCAGGTACCCATCTACAGATACGCAGTATTTT.